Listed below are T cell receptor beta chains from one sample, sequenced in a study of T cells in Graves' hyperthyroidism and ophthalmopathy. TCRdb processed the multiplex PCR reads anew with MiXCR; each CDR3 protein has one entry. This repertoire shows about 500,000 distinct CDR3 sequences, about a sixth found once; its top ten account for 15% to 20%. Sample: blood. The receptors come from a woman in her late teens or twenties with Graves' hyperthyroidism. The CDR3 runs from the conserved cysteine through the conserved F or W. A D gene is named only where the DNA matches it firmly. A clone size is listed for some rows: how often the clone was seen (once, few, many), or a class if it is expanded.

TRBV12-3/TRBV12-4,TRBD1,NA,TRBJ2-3,CASSWDRVDTQYF,TGTGCCAGCAGCTGGGACAGGGTTGATACGCAGTATTTT
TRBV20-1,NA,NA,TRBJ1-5,CSAWVGNQPQHF,TGCAGTGCTTGGGTGGGCAATCAGCCCCAGCATTTT
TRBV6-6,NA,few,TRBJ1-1,CASSYSIQLNTEAFF,TGTGCCAGCAGTTACTCGATCCAGCTGAACACTGAAGCTTTCTTT
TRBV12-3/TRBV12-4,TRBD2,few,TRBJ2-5,CASSFGTSGELQETQYF,TGTGCCAGCAGTTTCGGGACTAGCGGGGAACTCCAAGAGACCCAGTACTTC
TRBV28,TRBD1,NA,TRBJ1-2,CASRTRGQGKGGYTF,TGTGCCAGCAGAACGAGGGGACAGGGGAAAGGTGGCTACACCTTC
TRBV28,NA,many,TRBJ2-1,CASSSLDVSMDNEQFF,TGTGCCAGCAGTTCCCTCGATGTATCTATGGACAATGAGCAGTTCTTC
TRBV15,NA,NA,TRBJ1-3,CATSPLSGNTIYF,TGTGCCACCAGCCCACTCTCTGGAAACACCATATATTTT
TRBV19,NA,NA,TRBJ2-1,CAIGPRGGDEQFF,TGTGCCATAGGCCCTCGTGGGGGAGATGAGCAGTTCTTC
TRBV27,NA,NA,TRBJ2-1,CASSPVGRAGEQFF,TGTGCCAGCAGTCCCGTTGGTAGGGCTGGTGAGCAGTTCTTC
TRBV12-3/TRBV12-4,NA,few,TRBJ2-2,CASSFSRSGELFF,TGTGCCAGCAGTTTTTCTAGGTCCGGGGAGCTGTTTTTT
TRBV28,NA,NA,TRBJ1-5,CASSSWTGRGGNQPQHF,TGTGCCAGCAGTTCCTGGACGGGCAGGGGAGGCAATCAGCCCCAGCATTTT
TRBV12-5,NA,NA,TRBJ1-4,CASGLYATNEKLFF,TGTGCTAGTGGTCTGTATGCAACTAATGAAAAACTGTTTTTT
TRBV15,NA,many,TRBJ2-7,CATSSLVGQGSSSYEQYF,TGTGCCACCAGCTCACTCGTGGGGCAGGGCTCCTCTTCCTACGAGCAGTACTTC
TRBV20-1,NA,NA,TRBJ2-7,CSARDSPYEQYF,TGCAGTGCTCGGGACTCCCCCTACGAGCAGTACTTC
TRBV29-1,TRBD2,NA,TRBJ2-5,CSVEESGLAGASYQETQYF,TGCAGCGTTGAAGAGTCGGGACTAGCGGGGGCCTCGTACCAAGAGACCCAGTACTTC
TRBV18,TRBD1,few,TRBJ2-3,CASSPRATGAFGGTQYF,TGTGCCAGCTCACCACGAGCAACAGGGGCCTTCGGAGGTACGCAGTATTTT
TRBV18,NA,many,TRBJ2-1,CASSPPYNEQFF,TGTGCCAGCTCACCACCCTACAATGAGCAGTTCTTC
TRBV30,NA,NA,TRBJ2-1,CAWSSLAGQRDEQFF,TGTGCCTGGAGCTCCCTGGCAGGGCAGAGGGATGAGCAGTTCTTC
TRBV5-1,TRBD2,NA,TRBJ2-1,CASSPTWAGGNYNEQFF,TGCGCCAGCAGCCCAACGTGGGCGGGAGGCAACTACAATGAGCAGTTCTTC
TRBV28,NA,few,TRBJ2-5,CASSLSTGETQYF,TGTGCCAGCAGTTTATCTACCGGGGAGACCCAGTACTTC
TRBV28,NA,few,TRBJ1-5,CASSLERRQPQHF,TGTGCCAGCAGTCTAGAGAGGAGGCAGCCCCAGCATTTT
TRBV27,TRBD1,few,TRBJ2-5,CATAGQGVETQYF,TGTGCCACGGCGGGACAGGGGGTAGAGACCCAGTACTTC
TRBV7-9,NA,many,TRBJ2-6,CASSTGSGANVLTF,TGTGCCAGCAGTACGGGCTCTGGGGCCAACGTCCTGACTTTC
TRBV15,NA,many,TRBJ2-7,CATSRDLGIYEQYF,TGTGCCACCAGCAGAGATCTGGGTATCTACGAGCAGTACTTC
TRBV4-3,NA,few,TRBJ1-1,CASSPWGETEAFF,TGCGCCAGCAGCCCGTGGGGGGAAACTGAAGCTTTCTTT
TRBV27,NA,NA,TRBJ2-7,CASSFGGAEQYF,TGTGCCAGCAGTTTCGGAGGAGCCGAGCAGTACTTC
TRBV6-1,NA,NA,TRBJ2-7,CASSLGTAGSYEQYF,TGTGCCAGCAGTCTAGGGACAGCGGGCTCCTACGAGCAGTACTTC
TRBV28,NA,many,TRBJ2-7,CASSLNGAGSYEQYF,TGTGCCAGCAGTTTAAACGGGGCAGGCTCCTACGAGCAGTACTTC
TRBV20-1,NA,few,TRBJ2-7,CSARAPAGRLYEQYF,TGCAGTGCTAGAGCCCCAGCGGGTAGACTCTACGAGCAGTACTTC
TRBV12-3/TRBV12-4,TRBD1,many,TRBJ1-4,CASSTPRDRVDISEKLFF,TGTGCCAGCAGTACACCTCGGGACAGGGTGGATATTAGTGAAAAACTGTTTTTT
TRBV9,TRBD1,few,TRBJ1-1,CASSPRTGSTEAFF,TGTGCCAGCAGCCCACGGACAGGGAGTACTGAAGCTTTCTTT
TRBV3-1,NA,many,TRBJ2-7,CASSQVAGVGEQYF,TGTGCCAGCAGCCAAGTTGCAGGGGTGGGCGAGCAGTACTTC
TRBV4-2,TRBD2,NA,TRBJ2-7,CASSQEVAGFYEQYF,TGTGCCAGCAGCCAAGAGGTAGCGGGGTTCTACGAGCAGTACTTC
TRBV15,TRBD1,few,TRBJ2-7,CATSKDRGFYEQYF,TGTGCCACCAGCAAAGACAGGGGTTTCTACGAGCAGTACTTC
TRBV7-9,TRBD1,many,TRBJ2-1,CASSLSGTGGLNEQFF,TGTGCCAGCAGCTTATCCGGGACAGGGGGCCTCAATGAGCAGTTCTTC
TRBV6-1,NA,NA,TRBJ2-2,CASAAGGSTGELFF,TGTGCCAGTGCGGCCGGGGGCAGTACCGGGGAGCTGTTTTTT
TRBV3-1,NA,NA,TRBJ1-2,CASSQSGGSQGYTF,TGTGCCAGCAGCCAATCCGGGGGGTCCCAGGGCTACACCTTC
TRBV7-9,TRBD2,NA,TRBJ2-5,CASRPRLAGAETQYF,TGTGCCAGCAGACCGCGACTAGCGGGAGCAGAGACCCAGTACTTC
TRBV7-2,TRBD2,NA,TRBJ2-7,CASSLYRAGEVGQYF,TGTGCCAGCAGCTTATATCGAGCGGGAGAGGTCGGGCAGTACTTC
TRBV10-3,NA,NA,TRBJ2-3,CAISGEGTDTQYF,TGTGCCATCAGCGGGGAGGGCACAGATACGCAGTATTTT
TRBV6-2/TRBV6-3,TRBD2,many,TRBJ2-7,CASSYSGTSGYEQYF,TGTGCCAGCAGTTATTCCGGGACTAGCGGATACGAGCAGTACTTC
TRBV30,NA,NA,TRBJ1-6,CAWTDWQSSYNSPLHF,TGTGCCTGGACAGATTGGCAGAGCTCCTATAATTCACCCCTCCACTTT
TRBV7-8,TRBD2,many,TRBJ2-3,CASSSVLLAGGEGVTDTQYF,TGTGCCAGCAGCTCCGTCTTACTAGCGGGAGGGGAAGGGGTGACGGATACGCAGTATTTT
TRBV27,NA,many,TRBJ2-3,CASSPQISRTQYF,TGTGCCAGCAGTCCACAAATATCTCGTACGCAGTATTTT
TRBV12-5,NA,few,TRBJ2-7,CASLGLSYEQYF,TGTGCTAGTTTAGGCCTTTCCTACGAGCAGTACTTC
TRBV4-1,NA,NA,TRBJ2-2,CASRNTGSPLSTGELFF,TGCGCCAGCAGGAACACAGGGTCCCCTCTATCCACCGGGGAGCTGTTTTTT
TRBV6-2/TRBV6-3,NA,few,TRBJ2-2,CESGDLNTGELFF,TGTGAGAGTGGCGATTTGAACACCGGGGAGCTGTTTTTT
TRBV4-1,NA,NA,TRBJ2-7,CASRKGDRDYEQYF,TGCGCCAGCCGCAAGGGAGACAGAGATTACGAGCAGTACTTC
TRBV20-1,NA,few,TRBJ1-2,CSAPGRSLNYGYTF,TGCAGTGCGCCGGGACGGAGCCTCAACTATGGCTACACCTTC
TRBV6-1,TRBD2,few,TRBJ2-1,CASSEIAGNYNEQFF,TGTGCCAGCAGCGAAATAGCGGGGAATTACAATGAGCAGTTCTTC
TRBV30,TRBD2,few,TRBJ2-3,CAWTRGAGGPDTQYF,TGTGCCTGGACTAGGGGGGCGGGAGGGCCAGATACGCAGTATTTT